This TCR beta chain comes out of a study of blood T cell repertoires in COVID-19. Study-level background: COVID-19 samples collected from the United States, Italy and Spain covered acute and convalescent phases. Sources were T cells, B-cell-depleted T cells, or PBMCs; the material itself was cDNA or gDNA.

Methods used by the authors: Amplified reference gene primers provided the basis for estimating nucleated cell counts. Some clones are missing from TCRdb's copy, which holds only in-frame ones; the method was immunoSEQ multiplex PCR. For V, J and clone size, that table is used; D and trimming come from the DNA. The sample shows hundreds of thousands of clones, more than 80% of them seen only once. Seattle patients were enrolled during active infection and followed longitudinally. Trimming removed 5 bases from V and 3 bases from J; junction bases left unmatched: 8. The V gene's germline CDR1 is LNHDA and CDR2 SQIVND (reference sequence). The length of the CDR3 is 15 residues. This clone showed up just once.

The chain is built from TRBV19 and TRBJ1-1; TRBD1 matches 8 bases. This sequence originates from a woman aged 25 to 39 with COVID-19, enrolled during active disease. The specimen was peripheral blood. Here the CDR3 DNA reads TGTGCCAGTAGTCCAGGGGGCTATCAGGACACTGAAGCTTTCTTT. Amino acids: CASSPGGYQDTEAFF.